This T cell receptor beta chain was found in a study of T cell repertoires in cytomegalovirus infection. Notes on the study in general: Based on cumulative public TCR beta family frequency, carriers of CMV plus the relevant HLA were identified. Dominating the ex vivo response were HLA-C-restricted CMV-specific TCR beta clonotypes.

The germline V and J ends were trimmed by 7 bases and 0 bases, with 14 bases remaining between them. This CDR3 has 15 amino acids. The germline V gene has CDR1 SGHTA and CDR2 FQGNSA. TCRdb re-called the reads with MiXCR, one entry per CDR3 protein. The sample holds 150,000 to 200,000 distinct CDR3 sequences; around an eighth are singletons and the top ten take more than 20%. The table lists this clonotype with many counts. Antigen: not known. What was sequenced was PBMCs. This TCR derives from a human donor in good health (CMV status not recorded). Some clones in this sample may be carry-over from other donors' samples. The chain links TRBV7-2 to TRBJ2-3, with D possibly being TRBD1 (5 bases). The CDR3 loop reads CASKGSAVSTDTQYF. CDR3 DNA sequence: TGTGCCAGCAAGGGGTCGGCGGTTAGCACAGATACGCAGTATTTT.